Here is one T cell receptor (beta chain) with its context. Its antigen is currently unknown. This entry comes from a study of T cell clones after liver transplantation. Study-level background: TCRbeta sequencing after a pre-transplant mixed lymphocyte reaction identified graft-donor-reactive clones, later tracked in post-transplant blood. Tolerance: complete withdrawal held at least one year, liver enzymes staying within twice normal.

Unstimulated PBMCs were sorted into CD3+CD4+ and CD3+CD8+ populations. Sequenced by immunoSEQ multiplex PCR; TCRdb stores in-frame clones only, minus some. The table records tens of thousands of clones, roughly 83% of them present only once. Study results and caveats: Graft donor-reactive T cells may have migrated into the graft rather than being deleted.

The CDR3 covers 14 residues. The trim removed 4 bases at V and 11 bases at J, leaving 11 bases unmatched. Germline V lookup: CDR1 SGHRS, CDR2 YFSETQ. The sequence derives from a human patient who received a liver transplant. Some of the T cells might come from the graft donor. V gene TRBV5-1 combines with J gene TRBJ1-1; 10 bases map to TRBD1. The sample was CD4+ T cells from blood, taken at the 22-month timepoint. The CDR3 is CASSQSRDRGEAFF. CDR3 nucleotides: TGCGCCAGCAGCCAGTCCCGGGACAGGGGTGAGGCTTTCTTT.